What follows describes a single T cell receptor (beta chain). The sample is drawn from a study of blood T cells in healthy people across ages. Next came a second PCR, run for roughly 6 to 11 cycles, which used a sample-barcoded 5' primer along with a J-beta primer mix. One entry per CDR3 protein, called by TCRdb with MiXCR from the 5' RACE reads. The sample lists 1.5 million to 2 million distinct CDR3 sequences; 49% were seen once. Germline V lookup: CDR1 LGHDT, CDR2 YNNKEL (reference sequence). V lost 6 bases and J 2 bases, leaving 10 bases between the germline ends. CDR3 length equals 14 residues. Sequenced input: blood. The clonotype was recovered from a woman aged 35 to 49 in good health. J is TRBJ2-2 and V is TRBV3-1; D is perhaps TRBD1 (5 bases). CDR3 loop: CASRIGHNTGELFF. CDR3 sequence (DNA): TGTGCCAGCAGAATTGGACACAACACCGGGGAGCTGTTTTTT.